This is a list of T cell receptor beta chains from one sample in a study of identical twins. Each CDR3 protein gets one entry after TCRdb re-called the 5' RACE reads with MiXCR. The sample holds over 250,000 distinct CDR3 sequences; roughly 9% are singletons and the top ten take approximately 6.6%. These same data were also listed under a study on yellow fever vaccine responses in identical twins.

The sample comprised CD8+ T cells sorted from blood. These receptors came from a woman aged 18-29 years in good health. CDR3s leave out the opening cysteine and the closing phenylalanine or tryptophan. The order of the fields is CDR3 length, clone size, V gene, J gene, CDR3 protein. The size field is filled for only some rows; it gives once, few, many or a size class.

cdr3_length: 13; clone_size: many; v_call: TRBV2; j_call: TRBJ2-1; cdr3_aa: ASSEGGSSYNEQF
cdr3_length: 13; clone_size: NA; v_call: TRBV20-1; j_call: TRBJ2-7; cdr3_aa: CARDGQASSYEQY
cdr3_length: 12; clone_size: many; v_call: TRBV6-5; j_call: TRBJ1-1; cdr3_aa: ASSYGQGDTEAF
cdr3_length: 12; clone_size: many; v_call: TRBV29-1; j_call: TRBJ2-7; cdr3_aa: SVLISGTFYEQY
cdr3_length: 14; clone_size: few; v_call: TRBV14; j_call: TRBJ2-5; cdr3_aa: ASSQEDRLVQETQY
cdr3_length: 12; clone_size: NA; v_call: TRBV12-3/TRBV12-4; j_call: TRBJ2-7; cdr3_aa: ASSLAGPYYEQY
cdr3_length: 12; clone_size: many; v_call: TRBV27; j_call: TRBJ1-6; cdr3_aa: ASTESGALRPLH
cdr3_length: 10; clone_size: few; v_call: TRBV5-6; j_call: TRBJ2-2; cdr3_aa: ASSFTTGELF
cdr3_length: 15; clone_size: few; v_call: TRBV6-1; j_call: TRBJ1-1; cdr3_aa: ASTSPGPGRTDSEAF
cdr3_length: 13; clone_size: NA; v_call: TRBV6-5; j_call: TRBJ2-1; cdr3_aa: ASSYDRVSYNEQF
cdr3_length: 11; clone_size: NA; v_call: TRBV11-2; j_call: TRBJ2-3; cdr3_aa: ASSSVGTDTQY
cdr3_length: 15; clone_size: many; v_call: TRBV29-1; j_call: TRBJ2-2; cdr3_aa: SVEGLTAEGDTGELF
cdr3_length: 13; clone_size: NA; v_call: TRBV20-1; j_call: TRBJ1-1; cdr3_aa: SARDPGQGETEAF
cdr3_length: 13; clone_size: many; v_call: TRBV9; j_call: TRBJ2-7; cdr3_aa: ASSVAQGAAYEQY
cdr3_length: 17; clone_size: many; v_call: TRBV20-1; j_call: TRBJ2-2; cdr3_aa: SANGLAGVNLENTGELF
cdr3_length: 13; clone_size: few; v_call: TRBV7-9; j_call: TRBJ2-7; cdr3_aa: ASSSRDRDVYEQY
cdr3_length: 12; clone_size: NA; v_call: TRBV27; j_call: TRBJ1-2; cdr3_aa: ASSTTGRHYGYT
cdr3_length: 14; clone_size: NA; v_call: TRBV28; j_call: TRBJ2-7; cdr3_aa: ASSSKSDRAPYEQY
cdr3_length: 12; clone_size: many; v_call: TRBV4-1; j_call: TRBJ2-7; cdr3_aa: ASSPAGPSYEQY
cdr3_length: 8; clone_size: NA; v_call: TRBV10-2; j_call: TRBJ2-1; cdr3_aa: ASSDGEQF
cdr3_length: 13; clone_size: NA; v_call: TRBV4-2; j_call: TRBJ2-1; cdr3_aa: ASSQVPMVVSEQF
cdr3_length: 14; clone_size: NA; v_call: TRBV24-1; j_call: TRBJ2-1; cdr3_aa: ATSDLRGSSYNEQF
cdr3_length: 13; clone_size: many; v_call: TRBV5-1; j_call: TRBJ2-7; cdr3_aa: ASSQTGTGIYEQY
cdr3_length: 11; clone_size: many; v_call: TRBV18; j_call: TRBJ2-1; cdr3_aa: ASSPEGQAGEF
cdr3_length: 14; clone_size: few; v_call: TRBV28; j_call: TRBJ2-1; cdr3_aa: ASSPWGGTSYNEQF
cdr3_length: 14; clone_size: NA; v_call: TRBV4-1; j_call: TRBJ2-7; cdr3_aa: ASSHKIRDRGNEQY
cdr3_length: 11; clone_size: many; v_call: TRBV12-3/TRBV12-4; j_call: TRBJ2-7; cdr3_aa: ASSLSTAYEQY
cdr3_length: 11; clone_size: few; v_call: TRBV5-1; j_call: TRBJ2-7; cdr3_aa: ASSWGGGYEQY
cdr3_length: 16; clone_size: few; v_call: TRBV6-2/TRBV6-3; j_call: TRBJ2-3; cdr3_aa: ASSTIPSSTGSGDTQY
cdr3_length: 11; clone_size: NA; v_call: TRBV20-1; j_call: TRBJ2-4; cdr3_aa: SAADHSGNIQY
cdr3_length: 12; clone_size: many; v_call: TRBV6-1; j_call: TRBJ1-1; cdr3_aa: ASNLIGVDTEAF
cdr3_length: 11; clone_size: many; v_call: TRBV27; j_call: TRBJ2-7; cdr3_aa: ASSPYTSYEQY
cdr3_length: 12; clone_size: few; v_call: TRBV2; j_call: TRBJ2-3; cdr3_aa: ASQTSGVKDTQY